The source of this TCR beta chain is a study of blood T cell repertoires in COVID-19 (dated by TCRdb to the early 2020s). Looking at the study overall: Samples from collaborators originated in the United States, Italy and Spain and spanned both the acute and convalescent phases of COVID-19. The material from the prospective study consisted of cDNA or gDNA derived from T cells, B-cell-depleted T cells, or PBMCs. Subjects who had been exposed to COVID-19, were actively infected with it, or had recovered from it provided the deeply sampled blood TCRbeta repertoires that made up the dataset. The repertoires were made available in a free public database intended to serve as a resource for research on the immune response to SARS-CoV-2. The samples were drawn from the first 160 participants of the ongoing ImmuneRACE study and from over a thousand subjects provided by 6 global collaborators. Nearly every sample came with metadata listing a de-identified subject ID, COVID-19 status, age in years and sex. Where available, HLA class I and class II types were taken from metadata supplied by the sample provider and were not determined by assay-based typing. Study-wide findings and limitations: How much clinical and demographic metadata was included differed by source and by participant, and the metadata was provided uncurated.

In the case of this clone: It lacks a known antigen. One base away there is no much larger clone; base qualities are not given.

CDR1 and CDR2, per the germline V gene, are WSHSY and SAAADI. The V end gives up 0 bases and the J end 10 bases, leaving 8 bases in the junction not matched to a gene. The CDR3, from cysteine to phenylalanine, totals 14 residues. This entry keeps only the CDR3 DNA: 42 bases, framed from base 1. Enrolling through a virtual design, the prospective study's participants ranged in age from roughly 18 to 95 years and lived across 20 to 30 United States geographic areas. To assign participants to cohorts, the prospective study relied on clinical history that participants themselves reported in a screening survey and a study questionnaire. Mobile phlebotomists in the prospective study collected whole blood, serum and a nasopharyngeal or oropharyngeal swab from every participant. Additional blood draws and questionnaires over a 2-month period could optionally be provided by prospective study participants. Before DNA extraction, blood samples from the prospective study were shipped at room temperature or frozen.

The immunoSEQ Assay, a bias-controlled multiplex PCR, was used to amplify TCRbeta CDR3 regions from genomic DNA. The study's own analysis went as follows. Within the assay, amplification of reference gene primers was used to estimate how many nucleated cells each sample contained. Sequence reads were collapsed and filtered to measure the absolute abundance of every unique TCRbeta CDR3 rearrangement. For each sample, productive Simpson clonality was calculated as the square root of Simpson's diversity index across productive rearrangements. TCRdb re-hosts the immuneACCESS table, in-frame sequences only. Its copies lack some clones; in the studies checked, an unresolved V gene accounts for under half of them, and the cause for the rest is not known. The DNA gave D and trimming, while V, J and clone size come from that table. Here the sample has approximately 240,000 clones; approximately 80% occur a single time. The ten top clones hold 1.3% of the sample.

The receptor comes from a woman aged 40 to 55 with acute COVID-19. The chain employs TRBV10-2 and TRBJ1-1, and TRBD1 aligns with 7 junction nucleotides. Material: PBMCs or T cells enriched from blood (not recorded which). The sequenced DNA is TGCGCCAGCAGTGAGTCGGACAGGATACACCGAGCTTTCTTT. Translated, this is CASSESDRIHRAFF.